The 10 T cell receptor beta chains listed next were all sequenced from one sample in a study of graft-versus-host responses after intestinal transplantation. These TCRs' antigens remain unknown. Sequencing used immunoSEQ multiplex PCR; TCRdb keeps in-frame clones, though not all of them. The repertoire holds tens of thousands of clones, with 85% to 95% as singletons. The sequences come from unstimulated CD8+ T cells sorted from spleen or lymph node cells, collected before intestinal transplant. Receptors originate from a human donor who received an intestinal transplant.

As concerns this clone: The same CDR3 can be traced to other DNA sequences in this sample. The chain links TRBV7-2 to TRBJ2-7; 7 bases are a match to TRBD2. V gave up 3 bases and J gave up 2 bases; unmatched junction bases: 7. The CDR3 has 15 residues. Germline V gene lookup returns CDR1 SGHTA and CDR2 FQGNSA. CDR3 in amino acids: CASSFSGAPTYEQYF. CDR3 in DNA: TGTGCCAGCAGCTTCAGCGGGGCGCCAACCTACGAGCAGTACTTC.

This chain connects TRBV25-1 to TRBJ2-7; tentative D call: TRBD1 (6 bases). The CDR3 extends over 14 amino acids. Germline CDR1 reads MGHDK; CDR2 reads SYGVNS. The germline V and J ends were trimmed by 4 bases and 0 bases, with 10 bases remaining between them. CDR3 sequence (DNA): TGTGCCAGCAGTGGGACAGACTCCTCCTACGAGCAGTACTTC. Protein product: CASSGTDSSYEQYF.

This chain uses TRBV6-1 with TRBJ2-7, with a tentative D call TRBD1 (5 bases). V gave up 2 bases and J gave up 2 bases, with 10 bases separating them. Germline V gene sequence: CDR1 MNHNS, CDR2 SASEGT. The CDR3 is 14 amino acids. CDR3 amino acids: CASSELAGTYEQYF. CDR3 nucleotide sequence: TGTGCCAGCAGTGAATTGGCAGGGACCTACGAGCAGTACTTC.

This chain joins TRBV5-6 and TRBJ1-2; possibly TRBD1 for D (5 bases). Germline-derived CDR1 and CDR2 are SGHDT and YYEEEE. This CDR3 has 15 amino acids. V lost 4 bases and J 5 bases, leaving 18 bases between the germline ends. The CDR3 coding sequence is TGTGCCAGCAGCCCGGTTGAGGGACTGAGGTATGGCTACACCTTC. Translated, it gives CASSPVEGLRYGYTF.

V gene TRBV19 combines with J gene TRBJ1-5, with TRBD1 as a possible D gene (5 bases). Germline lookup yields CDR1 LNHDA and CDR2 SQIVND (reference sequence). This CDR3 is 15 amino acids long. Trimming removed 7 bases from V and 2 bases from J, with 15 bases in between. The CDR3 DNA reads as TGTGCCAGTACCCCTTGGGGCCAGGGCAATCAGCCCCAGCATTTT. Translated: CASTPWGQGNQPQHF. Combining the CDR3 with reference TRBV19 and TRBJ1-5 gives the whole variable domain DGGITQSPKYLFRKEGQNVTLSCEQNLNHDAMYWYRQDPGQGLRLIYYSQIVNDFQKGDIAEGYSVSREKKESFPLTVTSAQKNPTAFYLCASTPWGQGNQPQHFGDGTRLSIL.

J is TRBJ2-2 and V is TRBV2, with D unclear. The CDR3 has 13 amino acids. Trimming left V 7 bases short and J 1 base short, with 7 bases between. Germline V gene sequence: CDR1 SNHLY, CDR2 FYNNEI. The CDR3 nucleotides read TGTGCCAGCATAAACAGGAACACCGGGGAGCTGTTTTTT. This gives the protein CASINRNTGELFF.

The rearrangement uses TRBV30 and TRBJ1-5, with no clear D. This CDR3 contains 16 residues. Germline CDR1 GTSNPN, CDR2 SVGIG (reference sequence). Between the trimmed V and J ends, which lost 0 bases and 1 base, there was a span of 13 bases. CDR3 amino acids: CAWSVRGHRSNQPQHF. CDR3 coding DNA: TGTGCCTGGAGTGTACGCGGGCACAGAAGCAATCAGCCCCAGCATTTT.

This chain uses TRBV12-5 with TRBJ2-1; 9 bases are shared with TRBD2. Germline CDR1 and CDR2: LGHNT and FRNRAP. Trimming cost V 5 bases and J 5 bases; bases outside gene matches: 10. The CDR3 runs 16 residues. DNA of the CDR3: TGTGCTAGTGGTCCAAGACTAGCGGAGACGGACAATGAGCAGTTCTTC. This sequence encodes CASGPRLAETDNEQFF.

CDR3 in amino acids: CASSKRDRGRYSNQPQHF. CDR3 coding DNA: TGTGCCAGCAGCAAAAGGGACAGGGGACGTTATAGCAATCAGCCCCAGCATTTT. This chain links TRBV21-1 with TRBJ1-5; the D call in the table, TRBD1, was not verified against the DNA. TRBV21-1 is designated a pseudogene. The CDR3 covers 18 residues.

This sequence joins TRBV7-2 and TRBJ2-7, with D unresolved. This CDR3 spans 15 amino acids. From germline, CDR1 is SGHTA and CDR2 FQGNSA. Trimming took off 4 bases at V and 0 bases at J, with 13 bases between the two ends. In DNA form, the CDR3 reads TGTGCCAGCAGCTCCAGCGTCACCAGCTCCTACGAGCAGTACTTC. This translates into CASSSSVTSSYEQYF.